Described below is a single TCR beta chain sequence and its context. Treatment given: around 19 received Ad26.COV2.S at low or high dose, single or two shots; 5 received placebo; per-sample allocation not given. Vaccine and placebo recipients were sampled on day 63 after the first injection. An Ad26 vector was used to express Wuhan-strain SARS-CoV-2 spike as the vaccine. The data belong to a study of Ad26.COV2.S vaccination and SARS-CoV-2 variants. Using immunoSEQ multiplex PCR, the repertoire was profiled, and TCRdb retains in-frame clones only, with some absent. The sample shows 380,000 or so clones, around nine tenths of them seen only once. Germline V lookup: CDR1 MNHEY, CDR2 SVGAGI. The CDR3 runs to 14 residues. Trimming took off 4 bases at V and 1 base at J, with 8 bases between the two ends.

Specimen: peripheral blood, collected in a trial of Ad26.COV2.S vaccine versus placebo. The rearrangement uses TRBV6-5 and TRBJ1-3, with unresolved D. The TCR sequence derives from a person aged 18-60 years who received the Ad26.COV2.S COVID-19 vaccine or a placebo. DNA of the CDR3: TGTGCCAGCAGTTTCGGAAGGTCTGGAAACACCATATATTTT. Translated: CASSFGRSGNTIYF.